The 14 T cell receptor beta chains presented below share a single source sample, sequenced in a study of T cells in localized non-small cell lung cancer. Assay: immunoSEQ multiplex PCR; the TCRdb copy retains only in-frame clones and omits some. Here the sample spans 2,000 to 3,000 clones, about 24% being singletons. This sample comprised lung tumor tissue, obtained before any cancer treatment. All receptors derive from a woman aged 40-69 years with stage II squamous cell lung carcinoma.

This clone was counted once. The rearrangement joins TRBV5-1 to TRBJ1-3; 8 nucleotides agree with TRBD1. The V segment lost 5 bases and the J segment 0 bases; nucleotides outside the gene matches: 10. This CDR3 contains 17 residues. Germline lookup yields CDR1 SGHRS and CDR2 YFSETQ. In DNA form, the CDR3 reads TGCGCCAGCAGTCCCGGACAGGGTTTAAACTCTGGAAACACCATATATTTT. Translated: CASSPGQGLNSGNTIYF.

In its sample, this clone was seen a few times. V is TRBV6-8 and J is TRBJ2-3; tentative D call: TRBD2 (5 bases). Germline V CDR1 and CDR2: MNHGY, SAAAGT. CDR3 length: 14 amino acids. Trimming left V 7 bases short and J 3 bases short, with 14 bases between. CDR3 DNA: TGTGCCAGCACCTGGGAGCGGCAAACAGATACGCAGTATTTT. This encodes CASTWERQTDTQYF.

This chain connects TRBV11-3 to TRBJ1-2; TRBD1 matches 8 bases. CDR3 length: 14 residues. Germline V gene data show CDR1 as SGHNT and CDR2 as YENEEA. After removal of 8 bases from V and 3 bases from J, the junction contained 8 bases not matched to a gene. CDR3: CASARTQGDYGYTF. The CDR3 DNA sequence: TGTGCCAGCGCAAGGACACAGGGGGACTATGGCTACACCTTC. The full variable domain, rest sourced from reference TRBV11-3 and TRBJ1-2, is EAGVVQSPRYKIIEKKQPVAFWCNPISGHNTLYWYLQNLGQGPELLIRYENEEAVDDSQLPKDRFSAERLKGVDSTLKIQPAELGDSAVYLCASARTQGDYGYTFGSGTRLTVV.

This clone has more than one count but fewer than ten. The chain links TRBV15 to TRBJ1-1; D uncertain. CDR1 is LNHNV, CDR2 YYDKDF, per germline (reference sequence). V lost 0 bases and J lost 5, with 13 bases in between. The CDR3 contains 15 residues. CDR3 nucleotides: TGTGCCACCAGCAGAGATCTTGGAGGTAGGACTGAAGCTTTCTTT. This codes for CATSRDLGGRTEAFF.

This clone was seen a few times. The rearrangement uses TRBV6-1 and TRBJ2-5, with D perhaps matching TRBD2 (6 bases). This CDR3 contains 15 residues. Germline CDR1 is MNHNS and CDR2 is SASEGT. V was shortened by 0 bases and J by 5 bases, with 13 bases between the two germline ends. The CDR3: CASSEAGGGWETQYF. The CDR3 nucleotides are TGTGCCAGCAGTGAAGCCGGGGGAGGTTGGGAGACCCAGTACTTC.

The sample holds one count of this clone. The V gene is TRBV19, the J gene TRBJ1-5; D ambiguous. V was shortened by 7 bases and J by 1 base, with 14 bases between the two germline ends. In germline, CDR1 is LNHDA, CDR2 SQIVND (reference sequence). The CDR3 has 15 residues. The CDR3 loop reads CASNDYGHSNQPQHF. The CDR3 bases are TGTGCCAGTAACGATTATGGTCACAGCAATCAGCCCCAGCATTTT.

This chain joins TRBV30 and TRBJ2-5; D not resolved. The CDR3 is 13 residues long. Per germline, CDR1 GTSNPN and CDR2 SVGIG (reference sequence). V was pared by 1 base and J by 1 base, with 7 bases between. CDR3 sequence: CAWSETRQETQYF. In DNA form, the CDR3 reads TGTGCCTGGAGTGAGACACGCCAAGAGACCCAGTACTTC.

V usage is TRBV10-1 and J usage is TRBJ2-1; D unresolved. Trimming removed 6 bases from V and 0 bases from J, with 15 bases in between. The germline gives CDR1 WNHNN, CDR2 SYGVQD (reference sequence). The CDR3 is made up of 16 amino acids. The CDR3: CASSPTFPRSYNEQFF. The DNA of the CDR3 is TGCGCCAGCAGCCCCACATTCCCCCGCTCCTACAATGAGCAGTTCTTC.

Sample share makes this clone medium-sized. V and J are TRBV9 and TRBJ2-7, with D possibly TRBD1 on 7 matching bases. This CDR3 comprises 15 residues. Trimming pared 2 bases from V and 2 bases from J, leaving 14 bases between. The germline CDR1 and CDR2 sequences are SGDLS and YYNGEE. CDR3 amino acids: CASSVRDSLAYEQYF. DNA for the CDR3: TGTGCCAGCAGCGTGCGGGACAGCCTTGCCTACGAGCAGTACTTC.

This clone has a handful of counts. The chain recombines TRBV11-3 with TRBJ2-5; 10 positions match TRBD2. CDR3 length: 18 residues. Germline CDR1 SGHNT, CDR2 YENEEA. J lost 0 bases, V lost 2 bases, and 9 bases had no gene match. This CDR3 is CASSLQASGGTYQETQYF. The DNA of the CDR3 is TGTGCCAGCAGCTTACAGGCTAGCGGGGGAACCTACCAAGAGACCCAGTACTTC.

This clone was found a few times. The chain's CDR3 is CASSSEGSGPNEQFF. The CDR3 nucleotides are TGTGCCAGCAGTAGCGAGGGTTCCGGACCAAATGAGCAGTTCTTC. The rearrangement uses TRBV9 and TRBJ2-1; D perhaps matches TRBD2 (5 bases). Germline loops: CDR1 SGDLS, CDR2 YYNGEE. Trimming cost V 5 bases and J 7 bases, with 19 bases left between them. The CDR3 is 15 amino acids.

The chain recombines TRBV19 with TRBJ2-5, with D perhaps assigned TRBD1 or TRBD2 (5 bases each). This CDR3 is built from 15 residues. The V and J ends lost 4 bases and 3 bases respectively, with 15 bases between them. The germline V gene has CDR1 LNHDA and CDR2 SQIVND (reference sequence). The CDR3 sequence is CASSKGTGRKETQYF. In nucleotides, the CDR3 is TGTGCCAGTAGTAAAGGGACGGGGAGAAAAGAGACCCAGTACTTC.

This clone was detected only a few times. This rearrangement joins TRBV28 to TRBJ2-2; TRBD1 matches at 7 bases. CDR3 length: 15 residues. Germline-derived CDR1 and CDR2 are MDHEN and SYDVKM. J was trimmed by 8 bases and V by 6 bases; bases with no gene match: 12. In DNA, the CDR3 is TGTGCCAGCAGCTCACTCCGGGACAGTGGAGGGGAGCTGTTTTTT. Translated: CASSSLRDSGGELFF.

By share, this clone ranks as medium-sized. The genes are TRBV11-3 and TRBJ2-1, with 10 bases matching TRBD2. This CDR3 is 18 amino acids long. Germline CDR1 is SGHNT and CDR2 is YENEEA. V lost 4 bases and J lost 2; bases outside the gene matches: 11. CDR3 loop: CASSSFLTSGPTYNEQFF. The CDR3 region has the DNA TGTGCCAGCAGCTCCTTCCTGACTAGCGGGCCTACCTACAATGAGCAGTTCTTC.